Listed below are T cell receptor beta chains from one sample, sequenced in a study of cytomegalovirus exposure and HLA in healthy donors. Data came from immunoSEQ multiplex PCR; TCRdb stores just in-frame clones and leaves some out. Of tens of thousands of clones in the sample, roughly four fifths were seen once. Sequencing was performed on PBMCs. These receptors all come from a human donor in good health. CDR3s include the opening cysteine and the closing phenylalanine or tryptophan.

J gene	V gene	CDR3 protein
TRBJ1-2	TRBV27	CASSTSGGGYGYTF
TRBJ2-1	TRBV10-3	CAIKGQTYNEQFF
TRBJ2-1	TRBV5-1	CASSWRTSGGSSYNEQFF
TRBJ1-5	TRBV6-1	CASSVPELKSTGPQHF
TRBJ2-7	TRBV7-2	CASSQRTSGAREQYF
TRBJ1-1	TRBV6-5	CASRGQPNTEAFF
TRBJ2-7	TRBV5-4	CASSLAGFYEQYF
TRBJ1-1	TRBV2	CASTVANREAFF
TRBJ2-5	TRBV10-3	CAISDVSGGGETQYF
TRBJ1-2	TRBV6-5	CASSYNRPQGNYGYTF
TRBJ2-7	TRBV4-1	CASSRDRDYEQYF
TRBJ2-5	TRBV6-1	CASSELVVAASKTQYF
TRBJ1-4	TRBV7-2	CASSLSGFNEKLFF
TRBJ2-3	TRBV28	CASRSIQGGADTQYF
TRBJ1-2	TRBV9	CASSAGTDLAGYTF
TRBJ1-5	TRBV5-6	CASSLGSGGRSNQPQHF
TRBJ2-1	TRBV11-2	CASYGGYNEQFF
TRBJ2-3	TRBV4-2	CASSLGVRTDTQYF
TRBJ2-7	TRBV29-1	CSVEAGGRVQQYF
TRBJ2-5	TRBV7-2	CASSQSGGGETQYF
TRBJ2-7	TRBV6-5	CASIAANSYEQYF
TRBJ2-1	TRBV7-2	CASSRDSGGNNEQFF
TRBJ2-3	TRBV9	CASGGAVQDTQYF
TRBJ2-5	TRBV11-2	CASSLGTGGETQYF
TRBJ2-2	TRBV25-1	CASSEYGRGYTGELFF
TRBJ2-1	TRBV19	CASSSTGGTNEQFF
TRBJ2-1	TRBV7-9	CASSLPPRLAGARNEQFF
TRBJ2-3	TRBV9	CASTGLAGGPDTQYF
TRBJ1-1	TRBV2	CASEPGERTEAFF
TRBJ2-3	TRBV19	CASSKTSGGDTDTQYF
TRBJ2-5	TRBV6-1	CASTGASGRQETQYF
TRBJ1-4	TRBV5-4	CASSVRTGRNEKLFF
TRBJ2-7	TRBV15	CATSRDLRGYEQYF
TRBJ1-4	TRBV2	CASKETAEKLFF
TRBJ2-1	TRBV19	CASSIVAGNEQFF
TRBJ2-3	TRBV6-1	CASSNTDTQYF
TRBJ2-7	TRBV27	CASSRGGHYEQYF
TRBJ1-2	TRBV10-3	CAIKDSDNYGYTF
TRBJ2-7	TRBV28	CASKIGQGSYEQYF
TRBJ1-4	TRBV4-3	CASSPFTGGEKLFF
TRBJ1-1	TRBV6-1	CASSARDVGTEAFF
TRBJ1-2	TRBV6-6	CASSYSGGRDPYGYTF